This is a list of T cell receptor beta chains from one sample in a study of blood T cell repertoires in COVID-19. Clones were sequenced by immunoSEQ multiplex PCR, and TCRdb holds only the in-frame ones, with some missing. The sample has 200,000 to 300,000 clones, around 84% seen once; the top ten hold 4.2%. The sample consisted of peripheral blood. These receptors all come from a man in his 60s with acute or convalescent COVID-19. CDR3s include the opening cysteine and the closing phenylalanine or tryptophan. D genes are given only for firm matches. Clone size, where shown, is once, few, many, or a class for clones that have expanded.

d_call	j_call	v_call	clone_size	cdr3_nt	cdr3_aa
TRBD2	TRBJ2-7	TRBV11-2	.	TGTGCCAGCAGCTTAGAACTAGCGGGGACCTACGAGCAGTACTTC	CASSLELAGTYEQYF
.	TRBJ1-1	TRBV11-1	.	TGTGCCAGCAGCTTAGCGCCGTGGACAGCTAATTCAATGAACACTGAAGCTTTCTTT	CASSLAPWTANSMNTEAFF
.	TRBJ2-7	TRBV4-3	.	TGCGCCAGCAGCCAAGGAGTTTTCGGGTCCTACGAGCAGTACTTC	CASSQGVFGSYEQYF
TRBD2	TRBJ2-7	TRBV28	.	TGTGCCAGCTGGGGGGGGTACGAGCAGTACTTC	CASWGGYEQYF
TRBD1	TRBJ1-1	TRBV9	.	TGTGCCAGCAGCGTAGAGGGACAGAGGACTGAAGCTTTCTTT	CASSVEGQRTEAFF
TRBD2	TRBJ2-5	TRBV5-6	.	TGTGCCAGCAGCTTGGATATGAGGCGCGGGAGGGCCGACGAGACCCAGTACTTC	CASSLDMRRGRADETQYF
.	TRBJ2-3	TRBV7-2	.	TGTGCCAGCAGCGTAGGAGGGCAAGCGCAGTATTTT	CASSVGGQAQYF
TRBD2	TRBJ2-1	TRBV4-1	.	TGCGCCAGCAGCCAAGAGTGGCGGGAGAATAATGAGCAGTTCTTC	CASSQEWRENNEQFF
.	TRBJ1-2	TRBV24-1	.	TGTGCCACCAGTGATTTGAGGACAGCTAGTAACTATGGCTACACCTTC	CATSDLRTASNYGYTF
TRBD1	TRBJ2-5	TRBV15	.	TGTGCCACCAGCAGAACGGGACAGCAAGAAGAGACCCAGTACTTC	CATSRTGQQEETQYF
TRBD1	TRBJ2-7	TRBV18	.	TGTGCCAGCTCACCCTGGACAGGGGCTATCTACGAGCAGTACTTC	CASSPWTGAIYEQYF
TRBD2	TRBJ2-7	TRBV5-1	.	TGCGCCAGCAGCCCCGGGACTAGCGGGTACGAGCAGTACTTC	CASSPGTSGYEQYF
TRBD2	TRBJ2-5	TRBV9	.	TGTGCCAGCAGCGTAGCCGGGACTAGCGGGGGGGGACAAGAGACCCAGTACTTC	CASSVAGTSGGGQETQYF
.	TRBJ1-2	TRBV30	.	TGTGCCTGGAGTGTACTCCTAGGCTACACCTTC	CAWSVLLGYTF
.	TRBJ1-2	TRBV29-1	.	TGCAGCGTTGAACTGACGACGGGGGGCTATGGCTACACCTTC	CSVELTTGGYGYTF
.	TRBJ2-1	TRBV11-2	.	TGTGCCAGCAGCGAAAGTAGCGCCTACAATGAGCAGTTCTTC	CASSESSAYNEQFF
TRBD1	TRBJ1-5	TRBV2	.	TGTGCCAGCAGTGAAGGGACAGGGTGGAATCAGCCCCAGCATTTT	CASSEGTGWNQPQHF
.	TRBJ1-3	TRBV7-2	.	TGTGCCAGCAGCATAAGCCCGACAGAAGGAAACACCATATATTTT	CASSISPTEGNTIYF
TRBD1	TRBJ2-1	TRBV2	.	TGTGCCAGCAGTGAGCAGGGGGCCTCCTACAATGAGCAGTTCTTC	CASSEQGASYNEQFF
TRBD2	TRBJ2-3	TRBV3-1/TRBV3-2	.	TGTGCCAGCAGCCAAGGGGGGGGACTAGCAACTCATACGCAGTATTTT	CASSQGGGLATHTQYF
TRBD2	TRBJ2-3	TRBV7-2	.	TGTGCCAGCAGCTTAGATCCTAGCGGGATCGCGCAGTATTTT	CASSLDPSGIAQYF
TRBD2	TRBJ2-1	TRBV29-1	.	TGCAGCGTTGAAGATGGGATAGCGGGAGTGTTAGGTGAGCAGTTCTTC	CSVEDGIAGVLGEQFF
.	TRBJ2-1	TRBV9	.	TGTGCCAGCAGCCCGAGGGGGGGATTTAGCCAAGAGCAGTTCTTC	CASSPRGGFSQEQFF
TRBD1	TRBJ1-1	TRBV5-4	once	TGTGCCAGCAGCACACCCCCCGGGACAGGGGCTGAAGCTTTCTTT	CASSTPPGTGAEAFF
TRBD2	TRBJ2-1	TRBV29-1	.	TGCAGCGTTCCCGGGACTAGCGGGAGAACTGAGCAGTTCTTC	CSVPGTSGRTEQFF
.	TRBJ1-5	TRBV19	.	TGTGCCAGTAGTTTACAGGTAGGAAGCAATCAGCCCCAGCATTTT	CASSLQVGSNQPQHF
TRBD1	TRBJ1-5	TRBV19	.	TGTGCCAGTAGTGGACAGGGTGGCAATCAGCCCCAGCATTTT	CASSGQGGNQPQHF